This TCR beta chain originates from a study of blood T cell repertoires in COVID-19. Original processing notes: Amplification of reference gene primers provided the estimated nucleated cell counts. Repertoires were generated with immunoSEQ multiplex PCR, while TCRdb's copy carries only in-frame clones and drops some. Clone size and V and J calls were adopted from that table, with D and trimming inferred from the DNA. The sample records some 350,000 clones, about 86% being singletons. A remark on this clone: The junction and the germline gene differ at one end; a read error may be behind it.

The specimen sequenced was peripheral blood. The sequence came from a man aged 25-45 years with active or convalescent COVID-19.

The CDR3 region is CASSGVIGGPEIQYF. As DNA, the CDR3 is TGTGCCAGCAGCGGAGTGATTGGCGGCCCAGAGATCCAGTACTTC. V and J are TRBV7-2 and TRBJ2-5; no clear D gene. This CDR3 comprises 15 residues. CDR1 and CDR2 from the germline V gene are SGHTA and FQGNSA.